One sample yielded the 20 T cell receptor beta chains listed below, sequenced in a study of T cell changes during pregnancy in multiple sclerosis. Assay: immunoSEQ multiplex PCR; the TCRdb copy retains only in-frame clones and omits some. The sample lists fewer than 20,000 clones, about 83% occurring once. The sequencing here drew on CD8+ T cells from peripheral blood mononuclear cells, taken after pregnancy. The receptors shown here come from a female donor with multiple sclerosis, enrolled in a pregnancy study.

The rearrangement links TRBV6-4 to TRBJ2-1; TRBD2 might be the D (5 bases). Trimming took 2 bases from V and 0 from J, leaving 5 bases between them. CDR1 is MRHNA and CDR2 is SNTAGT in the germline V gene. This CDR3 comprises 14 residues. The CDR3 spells CASSDGSSYNEQFF. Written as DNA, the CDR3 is TGTGCCAGCAGTGACGGGAGCTCCTACAATGAGCAGTTCTTC.

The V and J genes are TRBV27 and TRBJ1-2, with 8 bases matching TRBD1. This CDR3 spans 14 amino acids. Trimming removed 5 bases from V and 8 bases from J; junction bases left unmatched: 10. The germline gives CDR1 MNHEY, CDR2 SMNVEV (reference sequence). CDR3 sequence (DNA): TGTGCCAGCAGTGCTAATGGACAGGGTCGAGGCTACACCTTC. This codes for CASSANGQGRGYTF.

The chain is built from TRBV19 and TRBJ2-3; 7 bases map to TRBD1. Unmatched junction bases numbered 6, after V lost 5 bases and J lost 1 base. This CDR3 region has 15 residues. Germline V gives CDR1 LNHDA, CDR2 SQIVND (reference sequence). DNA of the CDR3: TGTGCCAGTAGTTCCCAGGGGGTGGGCACAGATACGCAGTATTTT. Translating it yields CASSSQGVGTDTQYF. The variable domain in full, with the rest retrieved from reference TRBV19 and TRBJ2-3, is DGGITQSPKYLFRKEGQNVTLSCEQNLNHDAMYWYRQDPGQGLRLIYYSQIVNDFQKGDIAEGYSVSREKKESFPLTVTSAQKNPTAFYLCASSSQGVGTDTQYFGPGTRLTVL.

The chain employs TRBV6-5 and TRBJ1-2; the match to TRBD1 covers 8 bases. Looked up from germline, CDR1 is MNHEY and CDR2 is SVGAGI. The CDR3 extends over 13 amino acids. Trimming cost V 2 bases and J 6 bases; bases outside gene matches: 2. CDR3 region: CASSYTDRDGYTF. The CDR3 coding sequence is TGTGCCAGCAGTTACACGGACAGGGATGGCTACACCTTC.

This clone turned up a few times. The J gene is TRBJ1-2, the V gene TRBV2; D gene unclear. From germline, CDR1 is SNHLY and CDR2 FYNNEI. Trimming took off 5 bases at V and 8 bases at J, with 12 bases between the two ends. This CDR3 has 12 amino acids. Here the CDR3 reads CASSPSEVGYTF. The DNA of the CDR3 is TGTGCCAGCAGTCCCTCGGAGGTAGGCTACACCTTC. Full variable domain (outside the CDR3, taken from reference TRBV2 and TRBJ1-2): EPEVTQTPSHQVTQMGQEVILRCVPISNHLYFYWYRQILGQKVEFLVSFYNNEISEKSEIFDDQFSVERPDGSNFTLKIRSTKLEDSAMYFCASSPSEVGYTFGSGTRLTVV.

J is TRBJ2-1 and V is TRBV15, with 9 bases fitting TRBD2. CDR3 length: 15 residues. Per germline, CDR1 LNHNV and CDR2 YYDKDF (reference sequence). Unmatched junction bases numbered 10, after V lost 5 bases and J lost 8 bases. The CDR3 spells CATSGSGGPSDEQFF. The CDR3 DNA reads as TGTGCCACCAGCGGCAGCGGGGGGCCGTCGGATGAGCAGTTCTTC.

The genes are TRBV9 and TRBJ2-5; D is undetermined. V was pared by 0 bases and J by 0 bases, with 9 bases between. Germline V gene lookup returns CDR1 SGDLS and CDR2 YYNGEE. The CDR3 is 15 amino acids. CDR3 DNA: TGTGCCAGCAGCGTAGGAGCCAAGTACCAAGAGACCCAGTACTTC. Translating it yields CASSVGAKYQETQYF. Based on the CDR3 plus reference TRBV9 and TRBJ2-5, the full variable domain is DSGVTQTPKHLITATGQRVTLRCSPRSGDLSVYWYQQSLDQGLQFLIQYYNGEERAKGNILERFSAQQFPDLHSELNLSSLELGDSALYFCASSVGAKYQETQYFGPGTRLLVL.

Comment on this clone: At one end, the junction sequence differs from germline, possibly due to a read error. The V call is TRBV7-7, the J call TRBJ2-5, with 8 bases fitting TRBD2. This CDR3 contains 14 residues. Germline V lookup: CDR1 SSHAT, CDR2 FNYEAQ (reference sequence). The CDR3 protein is CASSSGTRGGTQYF. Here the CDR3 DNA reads TGTGCTAGCAGCTCTGGGACTAGGGGCGGGACCCAGTACTTC.

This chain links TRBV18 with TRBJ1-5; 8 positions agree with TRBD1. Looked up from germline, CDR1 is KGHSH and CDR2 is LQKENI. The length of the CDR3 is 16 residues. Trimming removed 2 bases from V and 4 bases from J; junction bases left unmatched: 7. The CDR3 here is CASSPDRGDANQPQHF. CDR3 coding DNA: TGTGCCAGCTCACCAGACAGGGGAGACGCAAATCAGCCCCAGCATTTT.

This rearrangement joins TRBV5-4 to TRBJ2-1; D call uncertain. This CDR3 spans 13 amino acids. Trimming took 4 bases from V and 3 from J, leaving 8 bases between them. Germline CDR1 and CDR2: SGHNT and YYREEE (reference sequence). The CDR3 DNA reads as TGTGCCAGCAGCGCCACGAGCTACAATGAGCAGTTCTTC. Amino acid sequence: CASSATSYNEQFF.

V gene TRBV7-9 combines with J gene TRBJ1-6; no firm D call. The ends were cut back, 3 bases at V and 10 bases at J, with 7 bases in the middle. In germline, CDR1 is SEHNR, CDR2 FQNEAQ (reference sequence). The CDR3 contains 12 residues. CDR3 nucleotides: TGTGCCAGCAGCTTCCCTGCGTCACCCCTCCACTTT. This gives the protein CASSFPASPLHF.

The CDR3 coding sequence is TGCGCCAGCAGCCAAGATCGGGTAAGATCTGTCTATAATTCACCCCTCCACTTT. It translates to CASSQDRVRSVYNSPLHF. V gene TRBV4-3 combines with J gene TRBJ1-6; no clear D. This CDR3 region has 18 residues. From germline, CDR1 is LGHNA and CDR2 YSLEER. With 0 bases removed from V and 3 bases from J, the gap between germline ends came to 15 bases.

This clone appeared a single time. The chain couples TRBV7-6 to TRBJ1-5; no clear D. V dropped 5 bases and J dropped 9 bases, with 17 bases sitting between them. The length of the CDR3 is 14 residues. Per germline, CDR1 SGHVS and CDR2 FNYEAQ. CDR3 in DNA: TGTGCCAGCAGCCCTGCCGCGGCCCAAGCGCCCCAGCATTTT. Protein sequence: CASSPAAAQAPQHF.

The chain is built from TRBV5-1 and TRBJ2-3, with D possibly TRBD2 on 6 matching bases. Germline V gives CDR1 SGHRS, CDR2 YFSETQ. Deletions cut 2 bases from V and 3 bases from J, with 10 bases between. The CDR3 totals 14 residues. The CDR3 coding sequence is TGCGCCAGCAGCTTCGGGGGTCGAACAGATACGCAGTATTTT. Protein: CASSFGGRTDTQYF.

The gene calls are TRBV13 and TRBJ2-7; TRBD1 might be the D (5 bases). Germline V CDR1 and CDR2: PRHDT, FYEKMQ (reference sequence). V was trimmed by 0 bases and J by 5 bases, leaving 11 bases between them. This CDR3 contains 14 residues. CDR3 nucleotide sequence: TGTGCCAGCAGCTTAGGCCTAAGGGGCCACGAGCAGTACTTC. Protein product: CASSLGLRGHEQYF. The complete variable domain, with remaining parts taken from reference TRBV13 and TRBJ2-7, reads AAGVIQSPRHLIKEKRETATLKCYPIPRHDTVYWYQQGPGQDPQFLISFYEKMQSDKGSIPDRFSAQQFSDYHSELNMSSLELGDSALYFCASSLGLRGHEQYFGPGTRLTVT.

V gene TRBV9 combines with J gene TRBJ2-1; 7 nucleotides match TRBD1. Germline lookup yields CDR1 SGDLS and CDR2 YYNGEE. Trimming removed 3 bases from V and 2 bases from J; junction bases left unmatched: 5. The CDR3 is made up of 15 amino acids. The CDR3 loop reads CASSGQGPTYNEQFF. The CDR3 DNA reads TGTGCCAGCAGCGGACAGGGACCTACCTACAATGAGCAGTTCTTC.

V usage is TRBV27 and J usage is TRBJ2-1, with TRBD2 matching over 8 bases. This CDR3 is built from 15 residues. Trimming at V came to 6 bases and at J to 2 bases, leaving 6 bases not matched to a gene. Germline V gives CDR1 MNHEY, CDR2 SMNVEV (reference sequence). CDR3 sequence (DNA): TGTGCCAGCAGCAACGGGGGGGGTGCCTACAATGAGCAGTTCTTC. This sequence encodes CASSNGGGAYNEQFF.

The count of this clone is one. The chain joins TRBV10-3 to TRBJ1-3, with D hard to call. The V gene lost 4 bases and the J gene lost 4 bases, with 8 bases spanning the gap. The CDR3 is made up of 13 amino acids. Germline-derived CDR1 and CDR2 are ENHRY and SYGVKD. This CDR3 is CAISAPTGNTIYF. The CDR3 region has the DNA TGTGCCATCAGTGCCCCTACGGGAAACACCATATATTTT.

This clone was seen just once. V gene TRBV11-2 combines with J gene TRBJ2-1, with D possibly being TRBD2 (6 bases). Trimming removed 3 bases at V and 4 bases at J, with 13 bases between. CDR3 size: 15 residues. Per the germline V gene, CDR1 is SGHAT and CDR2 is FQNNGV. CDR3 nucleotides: TGTGCCAGCAGCTTCGAGGGCGGGACGTACAATGAGCAGTTCTTC. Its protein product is CASSFEGGTYNEQFF. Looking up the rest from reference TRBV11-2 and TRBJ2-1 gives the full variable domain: EAGVAQSPRYKIIEKRQSVAFWCNPISGHATLYWYQQILGQGPKLLIQFQNNGVVDDSQLPKDRFSAERLKGVDSTLKIQPAKLEDSAVYLCASSFEGGTYNEQFFGPGTRLTVL.

The CDR3 bases are TGTGCCAGCATCCCGACTAGCGGGATTTACTACGAGCAGTACTTC. It codes for CASIPTSGIYYEQYF. The V call is TRBV11-2, the J call TRBJ2-7, with 11 nucleotides matching TRBD2. The CDR3 runs to 15 residues. Trimming at V came to 7 bases and at J to 3 bases, leaving 8 bases not matched to a gene. The germline gives CDR1 SGHAT, CDR2 FQNNGV.